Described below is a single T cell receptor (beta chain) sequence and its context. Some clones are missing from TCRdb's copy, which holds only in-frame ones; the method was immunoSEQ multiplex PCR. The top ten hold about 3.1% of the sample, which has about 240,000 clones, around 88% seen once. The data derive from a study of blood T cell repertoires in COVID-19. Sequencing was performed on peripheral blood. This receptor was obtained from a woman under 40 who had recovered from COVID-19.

CDR3: CASSQGGQGGSPLHF. In DNA form, the CDR3 reads TGCGCCAGCAGCCAAGGGGGCCAGGGGGGTTCACCCCTCCACTTT. The chain recombines TRBV4-1 with TRBJ1-6; 7 nucleotides match TRBD1. V shed 1 base and J 9 bases; nucleotides not matched to a gene: 6. CDR3 length: 15 amino acids. Germline V CDR1 and CDR2: MGHRA, YSYEKL.